The text below deals with one T cell receptor beta chain. This entry is derived from a study of cytomegalovirus exposure and HLA in healthy donors. The PCR made use of 60 Vbeta and 13 Jbeta primers. The method was immunoSEQ multiplex PCR; TCRdb's version includes in-frame clones alone and lacks a portion of them. The data show over 80,000 clones, approximately 75% seen once. Germline V CDR1 and CDR2: SQVTM, ANQGSEA. V lost 7 bases and J lost 0, with 9 bases in between. The CDR3 covers 12 residues. The specimen was PBMCs. The TCR sequence derives from a female donor in good health and CMV-seropositive. V usage is TRBV29-1 and J usage is TRBJ1-1, with TRBD1 as a possible D gene (5 bases). This CDR3 is CSGSGMNTEAFF. The CDR3 DNA reads TGCAGCGGCTCAGGGATGAACACTGAAGCTTTCTTT.